This TCR beta chain was obtained from a study of T-cell reconstitution after alpha-beta-depleted transplantation in children. A remark on this clonotype: Its matching antigen is unknown.

Broader study findings: Recipient T cells and thymic progenitors that survived were the source of the high TCRbeta diversity seen at day 60 in some patients. One year after transplant, T-cell counts and diversity came mostly from newly produced T cells. Where alpha-beta T cells came from about two months after transplant was reportedly several hundred expanded graft clones.

Unique molecular identifiers were incorporated during preparation of the TCRbeta library. TCRdb re-analysed the PCR reads in MiXCR, keeping a single row per CDR3 protein. The sample consists of some 200,000 distinct CDR3 sequences, approximately 7% of them appearing once. V lost 5 bases and J lost 0, with 8 bases in between. The length of the CDR3 is 14 residues. Germline CDR1 is SGHVS and CDR2 is FQNEAQ. The source material was PBMCs, sampled before TCRalphabeta/CD19-depleted stem cell transplant. The chain links TRBV7-8 to TRBJ1-3; D call uncertain. The clonotype comes from a boy younger than 10 with acute lymphoblastic leukemia, due to receive a stem cell transplant. This CDR3 reads CASSPTSSGNTIYF. The CDR3 DNA follows: TGTGCCAGCAGCCCTACCAGCTCTGGAAACACCATATATTTT.